What follows are 7 T cell receptor beta chains derived from one specimen sequenced in a study of shared clonotypes between healthy human individuals (dated by TCRdb to about 2020). Libraries were constructed by the immunoSEQ multiplex PCR assay. Imported from immuneACCESS, the table was reduced by TCRdb to in-frame sequences with V and J called. These copies leave out some clones; in studies compared against another copy, an unresolved V gene accounts for under half, and the cause of the remainder is not known. Present in this sample are approximately 640,000 clones, 90% of which were seen just once. The biggest ten clones account for 34% of the sample. The sequencing sample was made of memory CD8+ T cells from PBMCs. The sample's cell subset or site label is to be understood as: CD45RO+ cells pooled with CCR7-negative TemRA cells. These receptors came from a man aged 18 to 30 in good health. Some clones in this sample may be carry-over from other donors' samples.

The gene calls are TRBV7-2 and TRBJ1-6; D unclear. Between the trimmed V and J ends, which lost 1 base and 9 bases, there was a span of 10 bases. There are 14 residues in the CDR3. The germline V gene encodes CDR1 SGHTA and CDR2 FQGNSA. The CDR3 DNA is TGTGCCAGCAGCTTAGGTCCGTTGATTTCACCCCTCCACTTT. As protein: CASSLGPLISPLHF.

V usage is TRBV10-3 and J usage is TRBJ2-7, with no clear D. Trimming cost V 6 bases and J 0 bases, with 12 bases left between them. Germline V gene sequence: CDR1 ENHRY, CDR2 SYGVKD. The CDR3 consists of 14 residues. The CDR3 region has the DNA TGTGCCATCAGAGTTCGGCAGGACTCCTACGAGCAGTACTTC. This codes for CAIRVRQDSYEQYF.

The V gene is TRBV2, the J gene TRBJ2-1, with D perhaps matching TRBD2 (5 bases). The CDR3 has 14 amino acids. Germline-derived CDR1 and CDR2 are SNHLY and FYNNEI. Trimming removed 8 bases at V and 4 bases at J, with 15 bases between. The CDR3 DNA reads as TGTGCCAGCGGTTTCGCGGGCCCATACAATGAGCAGTTCTTC. Translation: CASGFAGPYNEQFF.

The table lists this clone with a few counts. The J gene is TRBJ1-4, the V gene TRBV14; D is unresolved. V lost 0 bases to trimming and J lost 1 base, with 3 bases between them. The CDR3 covers 14 residues. From germline, CDR1 is SGHDN and CDR2 FVKESK. Here the CDR3 DNA reads TGTGCCAGCAGCCAAGACAGAACTAATGAAAAACTGTTTTTT. Translation: CASSQDRTNEKLFF.

This clone was counted ten times or more. V usage is TRBV7-9 and J usage is TRBJ2-3; no reliable D call. V was trimmed by 7 bases and J by 2 bases, leaving 19 bases between them. The CDR3 runs 16 residues. The V gene's germline CDR1 is SEHNR and CDR2 FQNEAQ (reference sequence). The CDR3 reads CASTYRVGLHTDTQYF. DNA of the CDR3: TGTGCCAGCACCTATCGGGTGGGTCTCCACACAGATACGCAGTATTTT.

This chain links TRBV6-6 with TRBJ1-4, with D perhaps TRBD1 (6 bases). Looked up from germline, CDR1 is MNHNY and CDR2 is SVGAGI (reference sequence). The CDR3 has 12 residues. Trimming cost V 6 bases and J 14 bases, with 16 bases left between them. For the CDR3, the DNA is TGTGCCAGCAGCAGCGGGGGCGACACGCTGTTTTTT. Its translation: CASSSGGDTLFF.

For this clone: This same CDR3 is encoded by further DNA sequences in the sample. The V and J genes are TRBV28 and TRBJ2-2, with D unclear. Germline V gene lookup returns CDR1 MDHEN and CDR2 SYDVKM. V was trimmed by 3 bases and J by 2 bases, leaving 1 base between them. The CDR3 contains 12 residues. The DNA for the CDR3 is TGTGCCAGCAGTTTTAACACCGGGGAGCTGTTTTTT. This sequence encodes CASSFNTGELFF.